This entry features one TCR beta chain sequence. The antigen is unknown. The data are from a study of blood T cells in healthy people across ages. Findings of the study overall: Diversity was higher, and naive CD4+ cells more numerous, in long-lived donors than in aged donors. The donors' CMV status was not determined, possibly confounding changes in expanded clonotypes.

Per germline, CDR1 SGHTA and CDR2 FQGNSA. There are 17 residues in the CDR3. The V gene end was trimmed by 6 bases and the J gene end by 11 bases; junction bases not matched to a gene: 21. A second PCR, run for about 7 to 11 cycles, used a sample-barcoded 5' primer plus a J-beta primer mix. MiXCR, applied by TCRdb to the 5' RACE reads, yields one record per CDR3 protein. The table lists around 750,000 distinct CDR3 sequences, about 55% of them singletons. The chain uses TRBV7-2 and TRBJ2-5; 10 nucleotides line up with TRBD2. Sequenced sample: blood. This TCR derives from an elderly man in good health. The CDR3 is CASSPYPPRTSGSTQYF. The DNA of the CDR3 is TGTGCCAGCAGTCCCTATCCTCCCCGGACTAGCGGCTCCACGCAGTACTTC.